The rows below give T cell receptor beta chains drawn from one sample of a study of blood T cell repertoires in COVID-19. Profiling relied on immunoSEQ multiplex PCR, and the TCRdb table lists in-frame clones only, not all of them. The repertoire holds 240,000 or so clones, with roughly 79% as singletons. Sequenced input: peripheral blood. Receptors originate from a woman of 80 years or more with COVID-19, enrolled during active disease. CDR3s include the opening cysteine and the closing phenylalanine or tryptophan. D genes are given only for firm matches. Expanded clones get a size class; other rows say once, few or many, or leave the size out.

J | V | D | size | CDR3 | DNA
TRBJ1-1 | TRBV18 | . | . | CASSPSRGNTEAFF | TGTGCCAGCTCACCCAGCAGGGGTAACACTGAAGCTTTCTTT
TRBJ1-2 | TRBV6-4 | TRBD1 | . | CASSDPDRAYGYTF | TGTGCCAGCAGTGATCCCGACAGGGCCTATGGCTACACCTTC
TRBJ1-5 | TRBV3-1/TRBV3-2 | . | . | CASSQELGANQPQHF | TGTGCCAGCAGCCAAGAATTGGGGGCCAATCAGCCCCAGCATTTT
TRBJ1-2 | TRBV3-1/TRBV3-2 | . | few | CASSQEFDGYTF | TGTGCCAGCAGCCAAGAATTCGATGGCTACACCTTC
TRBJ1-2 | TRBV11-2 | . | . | CASSSPGQVYYGYTF | TGTGCCAGCAGCTCTCCGGGACAAGTTTACTATGGCTACACCTTC
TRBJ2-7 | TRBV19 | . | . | CASSNNLYEQYF | TGTGCCAGTAGTAACAATCTCTACGAGCAGTACTTC
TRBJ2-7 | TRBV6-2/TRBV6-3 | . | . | CASSLGHKSSYEQYF | TGTGCCAGCAGTTTGGGACACAAAAGCTCCTACGAGCAGTACTTC
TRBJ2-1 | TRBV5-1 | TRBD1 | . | CASSRPGTEHNEQFF | TGCGCCAGCAGCCGCCCCGGGACAGAACACAATGAGCAGTTCTTC
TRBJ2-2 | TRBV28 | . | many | CASSFSSANTGELFF | TGTGCCAGCAGTTTTAGCAGCGCGAACACCGGGGAGCTGTTTTTT
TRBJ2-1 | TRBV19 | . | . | CASRGAGLSPRSSYNEQFF | TGTGCCAGTAGGGGAGCGGGCCTGTCACCTCGAAGCTCCTACAATGAGCAGTTCTTC
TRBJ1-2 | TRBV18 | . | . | CASSPPGGYGYTF | TGTGCCAGCTCACCACCGGGAGGCTATGGCTACACCTTC
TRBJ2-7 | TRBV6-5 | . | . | CAVVGGPGEQYF | TGTGCCGTTGTCGGGGGGCCTGGCGAGCAGTACTTC
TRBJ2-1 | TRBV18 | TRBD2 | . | CASSQLAGGADEQFF | TGTGCCAGCTCACAACTAGCGGGGGGCGCAGACGAGCAGTTCTTC
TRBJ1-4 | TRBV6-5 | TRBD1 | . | CASSWMMGQLNEKLFF | TGTGCCAGCAGTTGGATGATGGGACAGCTTAATGAAAAACTGTTTTTT
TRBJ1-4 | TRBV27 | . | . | CASSLITGTNEKLFF | TGTGCCAGCAGTTTAATCACCGGAACTAATGAAAAACTGTTTTTT
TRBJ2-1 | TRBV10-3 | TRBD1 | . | CAISEGQGGYNEQFF | TGTGCCATCAGTGAGGGACAGGGCGGCTACAATGAGCAGTTCTTC
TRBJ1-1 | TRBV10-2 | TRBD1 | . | CASSDRAGGTNTEAFF | TGCGCCAGCAGTGATCGCGCAGGGGGGACGAACACTGAAGCTTTCTTT